These T cell receptor beta chains were read from a single sample in a study of blood T cell repertoires in COVID-19. Sequenced by immunoSEQ multiplex PCR; TCRdb stores in-frame clones only, minus some. The repertoire consists of more than 95,000 clones, with 65% to 90% occurring once and the leading ten covering 4% to 5%. The specimen sequenced was peripheral blood. These receptor sequences come from a man aged 50-60 years with acute or convalescent COVID-19. The CDR3 runs from the conserved cysteine through the conserved F or W. The D gene is left open where the match is weak. Rows may omit the clone size; those that give it use once, few, many or a size class.

j_call clone_size v_call d_call cdr3_nt cdr3_aa
TRBJ1-6 NA TRBV18 TRBD1 TGTGCCAGCTCACCATTTCGCGGACAGGGGAATTTAGGATCCTATAATTCACCCCTCCACTTT CASSPFRGQGNLGSYNSPLHF
TRBJ2-2 few TRBV5-6 NA TGTGCCAGCAGCTTGGCCTGGGCAGGGTTGGACACCGGGGAGCTGTTTTTT CASSLAWAGLDTGELFF
TRBJ2-7 NA TRBV28 NA TGTGCCAGCAGTTTAGACGGACAGCCCATCTCCTACGAGCAGTACTTC CASSLDGQPISYEQYF
TRBJ2-2 NA TRBV15 TRBD2 TGTGCCACCAGCAGAGAGGGTCGGAGCGGGAGAAGCGGGGAGCTGTTTTTT CATSREGRSGRSGELFF
TRBJ1-6 NA TRBV6-4 TRBD1 TGTGCCAGCAGACGACAGGGAGACAATTCACCCCTCCACTTT CASRRQGDNSPLHF
TRBJ2-5 NA TRBV10-3 NA TGTGCCATCAGTGAGAGCCTTCAAGAGACCCAGTACTTC CAISESLQETQYF
TRBJ1-5 once TRBV11-1 NA TGTGCCAGCAGCTTAATCGGGGATCATCAGCCCCAGCATTTT CASSLIGDHQPQHF
TRBJ1-2 NA TRBV21-1 NA TGTGCCAGCAGCACCGGGGACAGCAACGTTCTAAGAGATGGCTACACCTTC CASSTGDSNVLRDGYTF
TRBJ1-5 once TRBV27 TRBD1 TGTGCCAGCAGTTTATACGGGACAGGGAATCAGCCCCAGCATTTT CASSLYGTGNQPQHF
TRBJ1-3 NA TRBV6-1 TRBD1 TGTGCCAGCAGCGACCCGGGACAGGGAAACACCATATATTTT CASSDPGQGNTIYF
TRBJ1-2 NA TRBV5-1 NA TGCGCCAGCAGCTTGGACACTAACTATGGCTACACCTTC CASSLDTNYGYTF
TRBJ1-4 NA TRBV7-9 NA TGTGCCAGCAGCTTAGCGAGGCGGACAGAAAGGGGCCCTAATGAAAAACTGTTTTTT CASSLARRTERGPNEKLFF
TRBJ2-3 NA TRBV7-3 TRBD2 TGTGCCAGCAGCTTAAATAGCGGGGGGGCCGTAGATACGCAGTATTTT CASSLNSGGAVDTQYF
TRBJ2-4 NA TRBV19 TRBD1 TGTGCCAGTAGTGTCCGGGACAGCAAAAACATTCAGTACTTC CASSVRDSKNIQYF
TRBJ2-1 NA TRBV6-5 TRBD1 TGTGCCAGCAGTTACGGGACAGGTCCGGGCGCTGAGCAGTTCTTC CASSYGTGPGAEQFF
TRBJ1-1 NA TRBV2 NA TGTGCCAGCAGTGACGCGGAGAACACTGAAGCTTTCTTT CASSDAENTEAFF
TRBJ2-3 few TRBV29-1 TRBD2 TGCAGCGTCCCCGGGACTAGCGGGACAGATACGCAGTATTTT CSVPGTSGTDTQYF
TRBJ2-7 NA TRBV4-1 TRBD2 TGCGCCAGCAGTCAACTAGCGGGGGGGCTGTACGAGCAGTACTTC CASSQLAGGLYEQYF
TRBJ2-3 NA TRBV13 TRBD2 TGTGCCAGCAGCCCCAGCGGGGGAGAGGCATGGGAGTTGGATACGCAGTATTTT CASSPSGGEAWELDTQYF
TRBJ1-2 NA TRBV7-2 TRBD1 TGTGCCAGCAGCTTAGCCGGACAGGGCCTATATGGCTACACCTTC CASSLAGQGLYGYTF
TRBJ2-7 NA TRBV5-1 NA TGCGCCAGCAGCAGGACAGCCTACGAGCAGTACTTC CASSRTAYEQYF
TRBJ2-1 NA TRBV12-5 TRBD1 TGTGCTAGTGGTGGACAGGGGTCCTACAATGAGCAGTTCTTC CASGGQGSYNEQFF
TRBJ1-5 NA TRBV5-1 TRBD1 TGCGCCAGCAGCTTGACAGGGGGTCAGCCCCAGCATTTT CASSLTGGQPQHF
TRBJ2-1 NA TRBV12-3/TRBV12-4 NA TGTGCCAGCAGTTCCGGACAGAACAATGAGCAGTTCTTC CASSSGQNNEQFF
TRBJ2-3 NA TRBV27 NA TGTGCCAGCAGTTCCCCCTTAGAGCCAAATACGCAGTATTTT CASSSPLEPNTQYF
TRBJ2-7 once TRBV10-3 TRBD2 TGTGCCATCAGTCCGGGACTAGCGGACGAGCAGTACTTC CAISPGLADEQYF
TRBJ2-2 NA TRBV9 NA TGTGCCAGCAGCTTTACGGACAGGAACACCGGGGAGCTGTTTTTT CASSFTDRNTGELFF
TRBJ1-1 NA TRBV11-2 TRBD1 TGTGCCAGCAGCTTAGAGCAGGGGGGCACTGAAGCTTTCTTT CASSLEQGGTEAFF
TRBJ2-7 once TRBV27 TRBD1 TGTGCCAGCAGTATTCGCGGGACAGGCTACGAGCAGTACTTC CASSIRGTGYEQYF
TRBJ1-2 once TRBV18 NA TGTGCCAGCTCACCAGCAGGGCCGATTGGCTACACCTTC CASSPAGPIGYTF
TRBJ1-2 NA TRBV9 NA TGTGCCAGCAGCCCCATGGGGGCAGAGGGGTATGGCTACACCTTC CASSPMGAEGYGYTF
TRBJ1-5 NA TRBV19 NA TGTGCCAGTAGTATCCGTCTTCATCAGCCCCAGCATTTT CASSIRLHQPQHF
TRBJ2-3 NA TRBV6-1 TRBD1 TGTGCCAGCAGTGGCTTACCGGGACAGGGGTTAGATACGCAGTATTTT CASSGLPGQGLDTQYF
TRBJ2-2 NA TRBV15 TRBD1 TGTGCCACCAGCAGGGCCAGGACAGGGGGCACCGGGGAGCTGTTTTTT CATSRARTGGTGELFF
TRBJ2-7 NA TRBV5-1 TRBD1 TGCGCCAGCAGCTTCGAGGACAGGGCGGGAGAGCAGTACTTC CASSFEDRAGEQYF
TRBJ2-7 NA TRBV19 TRBD1 TGTGCCAGTAGCATGGGACAGGGGGAGCGCTACGAGCAGTACTTC CASSMGQGERYEQYF
TRBJ2-1 NA TRBV6-5 TRBD1 TGTGCCATTTCAGGGGGCTCCTACAATGAGCAGTTCTTC CAISGGSYNEQFF
TRBJ2-5 few TRBV19 NA TGTGCCAGTAGTATAACAGGGAATCCAGAGACCCAGTACTTC CASSITGNPETQYF
TRBJ2-2 NA TRBV11-3 NA TGTGCCAGCAGCCCCACCGGGTCCGGGGAGCTGTTTTTT CASSPTGSGELFF
TRBJ1-5 NA TRBV2 TRBD1 TGTGCCAGCAGTGAGCTGGGGACAGGACCCCCGGGGACCCAGCATTTT CASSELGTGPPGTQHF
TRBJ2-5 once TRBV12-5 TRBD2 TGTGCTAGTGGTTGGGGGCGGGAGGAAGAGACCCAGTACTTC CASGWGREEETQYF
TRBJ2-6 NA TRBV5-4 NA TGTGCCAGCAGCACCCGACTCCCTGGGGCCAACGTCCTGACTTTC CASSTRLPGANVLTF
TRBJ1-3 few TRBV14 TRBD1 TGTGCCAGCAGCCGAGGGGGCTCCGGAAACACCATATATTTT CASSRGGSGNTIYF
TRBJ2-5 NA TRBV5-1 NA TGCGCCAGCAGCTCCCGGGTCGCCGAGGAGACCCAGTACTTC CASSSRVAEETQYF
TRBJ2-1 NA TRBV7-9 TRBD2 TGTGCCAGCAGCATCGGGACTAGCGGCAATGAGCAGTTCTTC CASSIGTSGNEQFF
TRBJ2-5 NA TRBV11-2 NA TGTGCCAGCAGCTTCAGGCCTGGGCAACGGGAGACCCAGTACTTC CASSFRPGQRETQYF
TRBJ2-6 NA TRBV5-4 TRBD1 TGTGCCAGCAGCCGGACCGGGACAGGGAATATTGCTGGGGCCAACGTCCTGACTTTC CASSRTGTGNIAGANVLTF
TRBJ1-3 NA TRBV2 TRBD1 TGTGCCAGCATCCGAGACAGGGGGACAAACACCATATATTTT CASIRDRGTNTIYF